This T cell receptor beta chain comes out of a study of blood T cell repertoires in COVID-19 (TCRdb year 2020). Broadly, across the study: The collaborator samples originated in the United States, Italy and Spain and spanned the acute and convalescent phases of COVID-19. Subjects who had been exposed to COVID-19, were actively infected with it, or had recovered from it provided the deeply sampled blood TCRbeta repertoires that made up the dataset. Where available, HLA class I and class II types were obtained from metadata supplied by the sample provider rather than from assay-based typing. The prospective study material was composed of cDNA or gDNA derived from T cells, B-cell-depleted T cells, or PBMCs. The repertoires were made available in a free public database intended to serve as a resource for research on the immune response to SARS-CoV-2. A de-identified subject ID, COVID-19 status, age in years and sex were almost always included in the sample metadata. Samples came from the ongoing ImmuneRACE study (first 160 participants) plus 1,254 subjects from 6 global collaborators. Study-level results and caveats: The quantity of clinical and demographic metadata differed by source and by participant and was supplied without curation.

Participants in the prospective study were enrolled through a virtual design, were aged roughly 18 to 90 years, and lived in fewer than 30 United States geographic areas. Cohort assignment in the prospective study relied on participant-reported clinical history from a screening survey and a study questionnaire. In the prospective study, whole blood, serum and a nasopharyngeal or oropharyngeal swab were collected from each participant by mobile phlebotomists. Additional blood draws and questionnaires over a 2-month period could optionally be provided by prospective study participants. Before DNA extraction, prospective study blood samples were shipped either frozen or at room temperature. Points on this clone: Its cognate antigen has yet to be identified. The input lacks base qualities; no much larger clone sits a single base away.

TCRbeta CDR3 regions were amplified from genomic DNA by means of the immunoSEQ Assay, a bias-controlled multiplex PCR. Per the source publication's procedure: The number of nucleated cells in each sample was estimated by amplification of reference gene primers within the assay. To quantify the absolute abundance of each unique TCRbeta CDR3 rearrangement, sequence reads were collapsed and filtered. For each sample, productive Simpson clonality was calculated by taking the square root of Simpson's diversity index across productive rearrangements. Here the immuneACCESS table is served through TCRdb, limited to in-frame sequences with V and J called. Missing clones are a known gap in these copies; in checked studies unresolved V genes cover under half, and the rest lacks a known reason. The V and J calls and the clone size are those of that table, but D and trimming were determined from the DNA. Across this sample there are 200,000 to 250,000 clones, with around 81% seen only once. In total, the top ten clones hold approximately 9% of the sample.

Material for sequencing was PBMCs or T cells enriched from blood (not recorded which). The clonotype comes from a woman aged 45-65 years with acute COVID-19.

DNA sequence: TGCGCCAGCAGCTTGCCGGCAGGGGGTTACAATGAGCAGTTCTTC. Its product reads: CASSLPAGGYNEQFF. This chain joins TRBV5-1 to TRBJ2-1, and 7 bases in between align with TRBD1. V and J are trimmed by 1 base and 4 bases, and the gene matches miss 5 bases of the junction. The CDR3 covers 15 residues, taking in both the cysteine and the phenylalanine. The CDR3 DNA has 45 bases and is translated from base 1. According to the germline V gene, CDR1 reads SGHRS and CDR2 reads YFSETQ.